The source of this TCR beta chain is a study of CD8+CD57+ T cells in acquired aplastic anemia. Study details: An average of roughly 3 ug of DNA was obtained from sorted CD4+ and CD8+ cells. Read counts for CD4+ cells (from healthy donors) averaged roughly 11 million.

A remark on this clonotype: Its specificity is not known.

Study results and limitations: Patients versus controls showed no significant CD8+ Simpson's diversity difference. It was found that some 30 CD8+ CDR3 sequences were shared between patients and controls.

The germline gives CDR1 LNHNV, CDR2 YYDKDF (reference sequence). The V end was cut by 0 bases, the J end by 4 bases, with 9 bases between. The CDR3 is 14 amino acids. The use of genomic DNA as template underpinned the TCR beta VDJ and CDR3 profiling. TCRdb analysed the reads with MiXCR anew, one entry per CDR3 protein. The sample gives 35,000 to 45,000 distinct CDR3 sequences, around 76% of which show up once; roughly 22% is in the top ten. V and J are TRBV15 and TRBJ1-2; D unclear. The sequencing input was sorted CD4+, CD8+, or CD8+CD57+ T cells (not recorded which) from PBMCs. The TCR comes from a human donor in good health, serving as a control. The CDR3 is CATSREVSFYGYTF. DNA of the CDR3: TGTGCCACCAGCAGAGAGGTCAGCTTCTATGGCTACACCTTC.